The clone carrying this T cell receptor beta chain appeared once. Its specificity is not known. Germline CDR1 and CDR2: GTSNPN and SVGIG (reference sequence). Trimming took off 5 bases at V and 13 bases at J, with 17 bases between the two ends. The CDR3 extends over 11 amino acids. This sample was included in a study of tumor-infiltrating lymphocytes in localized non-small cell lung cancer. About the study: Tumor tissue and non-adjacent uninvolved lung came from each patient. Study-level findings and limits: Higher tumor T cell infiltration than in uninvolved lung was supported by TCRbeta sequencing. Available tissue quantity limited TCR sequencing to a patient subset. Technical variation could not be separated from intratumor heterogeneity here.

Profiling relied on immunoSEQ multiplex PCR, and the TCRdb table lists in-frame clones only, not all of them. The repertoire holds about 10,000 clones, around 76% seen once, with 15% to 20% in the top ten. This TCR was recovered from a human donor with non-small cell lung cancer. The sample taken for sequencing was uninvolved lung tissue not adjacent to the tumor. The rearrangement uses TRBV30 and TRBJ1-2; D gene unclear. DNA for the CDR3: TGTGCCTGGTCAATTCCGGGTCCCCTCACCTTC. Translated, it gives CAWSIPGPLTF.